This is a list of T cell receptor beta chains from one sample in a study of T cell responses to AZD1222 COVID-19 vaccine. The assay was immunoSEQ multiplex PCR, and TCRdb's table has in-frame clones only and misses some. Of under 140,000 clones in the sample, around 81% are singletons; the top ten hold around 4.6%. The material was peripheral blood, obtained on day 0 of AZD1222 vaccination. Every receptor here comes from an adult in good health. CDR3s include the opening cysteine and the closing phenylalanine or tryptophan. Each record gives: clone size, J gene, D gene, V gene, CDR3 DNA, CDR3 protein. A D gene is named only where the DNA matches it firmly. Clone size is given for some rows only: seen once, a few or many times, or a class if the clone is expanded.

- TRBJ2-1 - TRBV3-1/TRBV3-2 TGTGCCAGCAGCCAAACCGGCCCAGGCAATGAGCAGTTCTTC CASSQTGPGNEQFF
- TRBJ1-4 - TRBV19 TGTGCCAGTAGTCAGTGGAATGAAAAACTGTTTTTT CASSQWNEKLFF
- TRBJ1-4 TRBD1 TRBV7-9 TGTGCCAGCACCACCTACAGAGGACAGGGAAGATCAACTAATGAAAAACTGTTTTTT CASTTYRGQGRSTNEKLFF
few TRBJ1-1 TRBD1 TRBV19 TGTGCCAGTAGTACCTACGCGGACAGGATGATGAACACTGAAGCTTTCTTT CASSTYADRMMNTEAFF
- TRBJ1-1 TRBD1 TRBV28 TGTGCCAGCAGTCCGACAGGGATTCCCAAGGATGGCACTGAAGCTTTCTTT CASSPTGIPKDGTEAFF
- TRBJ1-2 - TRBV5-6 TGTGCCAGCGCCCGGGGGTCGGTGAACTATGGCTACACCTTC CASARGSVNYGYTF
- TRBJ2-7 TRBD1 TRBV28 TGTGCCAGTGGGACAGCCTACGAGCAGTACTTC CASGTAYEQYF
- TRBJ1-6 TRBD1 TRBV7-8 TGTGCCAGCAGCTTAGGGGCAGCCCCAGGGGGAATCGCGGCCCTCCACTTT CASSLGAAPGGIAALHF
- TRBJ1-2 TRBD1 TRBV28 TGTGCCAGCAGTCTCGACAGGGCCTATGGCTACACCTTC CASSLDRAYGYTF
- TRBJ2-2 TRBD1 TRBV6-1 TGTGCCAGCAGTGTCCGACCCCGGGACAGGTCGGGTCCCGGGGAGCTGTTTTTT CASSVRPRDRSGPGELFF
- TRBJ1-2 TRBD1 TRBV28 TGTGCCAGCAGCGAACAGGGGGCGCGATTCTATGGCTACACCTTC CASSEQGARFYGYTF
few TRBJ1-5 - TRBV5-5 TGTGCCAGCAGCGGACAAGGTCCCGGGACTCAGCCCCAGCATTTT CASSGQGPGTQPQHF
- TRBJ2-5 - TRBV6-5 TGTGCCAGCAGTTACTCGGGGCAGCAAGAGACCCAGTACTTC CASSYSGQQETQYF
- TRBJ2-6 - TRBV7-6 TGTGCCAGCAGCTTAGAAGGGGGGGCCAACGTCCTGACTTTC CASSLEGGANVLTF
- TRBJ1-1 - TRBV19 TGTGCCAGTAGAAAGGGACCCGGGAGGGACACTGAAGCTTTCTTT CASRKGPGRDTEAFF
- TRBJ2-7 TRBD1 TRBV5-4 TGTGCCAGCAGCCGACAGGGAGTAACCTACGAGCAGTACTTC CASSRQGVTYEQYF
- TRBJ1-6 - TRBV7-3 TGTGCCAGCAGCGCCCCAAGGTACAATTCACCCCTCCACTTT CASSAPRYNSPLHF
- TRBJ2-1 - TRBV7-8 TGTGCCAGCAGCTTATCGCCGGGACCATCGGGTGAGCAGTTCTTC CASSLSPGPSGEQFF
once TRBJ2-7 - TRBV18 TGTGCCAGCTCACCCGGGAGTCTGCCCCCCTACGAGCAGTACTTC CASSPGSLPPYEQYF
- TRBJ2-7 - TRBV28 TGTGCCAGCAGTTTTCGAGGGGGGCCCTCCTACGAGCAGTACTTC CASSFRGGPSYEQYF
- TRBJ2-3 - TRBV2 TGTGCCAGCAGTGAAGAGGGGCAGGTCACCACAGATACGCAGTATTTT CASSEEGQVTTDTQYF
- TRBJ1-6 - TRBV7-3 TGTGCCAGCAGCCGAAACACAGGGATTAATTCACCCCTCCACTTT CASSRNTGINSPLHF
- TRBJ2-1 - TRBV10-2 TGCGCCAGCAGTGCCCCCCGGACGGCCGCCGATGAGCAGTTCTTC CASSAPRTAADEQFF
- TRBJ2-3 TRBD2 TRBV6-2/TRBV6-3 TGTGCCAGCAGTTCCCCTTCTAGCGGGAGAACAGATACGCAGTATTTT CASSSPSSGRTDTQYF
- TRBJ2-1 TRBD2 TRBV5-1 TGCGCCAGCAGCTCTATGGGACTAGCGGCTTACAATGAGCAGTTCTTC CASSSMGLAAYNEQFF
- TRBJ2-1 TRBD2 TRBV7-9 TGTGCCAGCAGCAAGAGTAGCGGGCGTCCCTACAATGAGCAGTTCTTC CASSKSSGRPYNEQFF
- TRBJ2-3 TRBD2 TRBV27 TGTGCCAGCAGTCCCGGATGGACTAGGAGCACAGATACGCAGTATTTT CASSPGWTRSTDTQYF
- TRBJ1-3 - TRBV5-6 TGTGCCAGCAGCTTGGCCGGTTTGCGAGGAAACACCATATATTTT CASSLAGLRGNTIYF
- TRBJ1-5 - TRBV6-2/TRBV6-3 TGTGCCAGCAGTTTTGGGAATCAGCCCCAGCATTTT CASSFGNQPQHF
- TRBJ1-2 - TRBV3-1/TRBV3-2 TGTGCCAGCAGCCAACTTTTCGTCTATGGCTACACCTTC CASSQLFVYGYTF
- TRBJ2-2 - TRBV7-8 TGTGCCAGCAGCCCCTGGGGCGGAAACACCGGGGAGCTGTTTTTT CASSPWGGNTGELFF
- TRBJ1-3 TRBD1 TRBV19 TGTGCCAGTAGTTCCAGGGGGCGCAGAGAGGACACCATATATTTT CASSSRGRREDTIYF
- TRBJ1-5 TRBD1 TRBV19 TGTGCCAGTAGTCTTCGGCGACAGGGCTTTTGGATCGGGTCTTCTCAGCCCCAGCATTTT CASSLRRQGFWIGSSQPQHF
- TRBJ1-6 TRBD1 TRBV6-5 TGTGCCAGCAGTAGGACAGGGGGCTTCAGTTCACCCCTCCACTTT CASSRTGGFSSPLHF
- TRBJ1-1 TRBD1 TRBV27 TGTGCCAGCAGTTTAAGACAGGGCTTTTCCCAAGAAGCTTTCTTT CASSLRQGFSQEAFF
- TRBJ2-5 TRBD2 TRBV3-1/TRBV3-2 TGTGCCAGCAGCAAGGGACTAGCGGGTGGTCGGACCCAGTACTTC CASSKGLAGGRTQYF
few TRBJ1-1 TRBD1 TRBV5-1 TGCGCCAGCAGCCTTAGATATCAGGGACAGGGCACTGAAGCTTTCTTT CASSLRYQGQGTEAFF
- TRBJ1-5 - TRBV7-6 TGTGCCAGCAGCCCGGAGAATAGCAATCAGCCCCAGCATTTT CASSPENSNQPQHF
once TRBJ1-6 TRBD1 TRBV2 TGTGCCAGCAGCTTGGGACAGGGGTATAATTCACCCCTCCACTTT CASSLGQGYNSPLHF
few TRBJ1-5 TRBD1 TRBV29-1 TGCAGCGTTTGGACAGGGCAACCTCCTTATAGCAATCAGCCCCAGCATTTT CSVWTGQPPYSNQPQHF
- TRBJ2-1 TRBD1 TRBV4-3 TGCGCCAGCAGCCAACCCCCGGTCGGGACAGGGGCCTACAATGAGCAGTTCTTC CASSQPPVGTGAYNEQFF
- TRBJ1-6 - TRBV2 TGTGCCAGCGGGACCGCTAGGTCACCCCTCCACTTT CASGTARSPLHF